A single TCR beta chain is shown here with its context. Its antigen is currently unknown. In germline, CDR1 is MGHDK, CDR2 SYGVNS. The CDR3 is 16 residues long. Trimming removed 2 bases from V and 1 base from J, with 11 bases in between. The primer mix had 60 Vbeta and 13 Jbeta primers. The repertoire was sequenced with immunoSEQ multiplex PCR; TCRdb's copy has only in-frame clones and lacks some. Here the sample spans approximately 110,000 clones, 65% to 85% being singletons. The source of the sample is a study of cytomegalovirus exposure and HLA in healthy donors. Study outcomes and limitations: As a later analysis revealed, the rate of TCR association differed by HLA locus, with DRB1 most and HLA-C fewest. Donors were assumed by presence/absence analyses to have roughly uniform sequencing depth. A later analysis reported that several of the most significant clusters appeared to be linked to common viral pathogens, among them Epstein-Barr virus.

This clonotype was obtained from a man between 45 and 60 years old in good health and CMV-seronegative. Input material: PBMCs. The genes are TRBV25-1 and TRBJ1-4; TRBD1 might be the D (5 bases). CDR3 sequence (DNA): TGTGCCAGCAGTGAAAGGAAAAGGGGAACTAATGAAAAACTGTTTTTT. This sequence encodes CASSERKRGTNEKLFF.